The clone carrying this TCR beta chain was seen a single time. The antigen remains unidentified. Sequencing used immunoSEQ multiplex PCR; TCRdb keeps in-frame clones, though not all of them. The sample yields about 15,000 clones, approximately 87% seen once. Germline-derived CDR1 and CDR2 are MGHRA and YSYEKL. Trimming removed 9 bases from V and 4 bases from J; junction bases left unmatched: 8. This CDR3 spans 13 amino acids. The data were taken from a study of T cell clonotyping in hematopoietic cell transplantation. Findings and limits, study-wide: Recipient TCR diversity dropped after transplant; expanded clonotypes rose from day 30 to 180. Cells were unsorted, so CD4 and CD8 contributions were not separated.

This receptor was identified in a male patient between 55 and 70 years old who had an allogeneic stem cell transplant from a related donor, so the T cells may come from the graft donor. Some clones in this sample may be carry-over from other donors' samples. Specimen: PBMCs, collected 100 days after allogeneic stem cell transplant. The gene calls are TRBV4-1 and TRBJ1-1; 7 nucleotides align to TRBD1. The CDR3 spells CASRDSQRTEAFF. The CDR3, as DNA: TGCGCCAGTCGGGACAGTCAACGCACTGAAGCTTTCTTT.